This T cell receptor beta chain was documented in a study of blood T cell repertoires in COVID-19. Study in general: Nucleic acid was either cDNA or gDNA, and it came from T cells, B-cell-depleted T cells, or PBMCs.

There are 13 residues in the CDR3. Per germline, CDR1 SGHRS and CDR2 YFSETQ. V lost 6 bases and J 4 bases, leaving 10 bases between the germline ends. The repertoire was sequenced with immunoSEQ multiplex PCR; TCRdb's copy has only in-frame clones and lacks some. The sample yields about 230,000 clones, over 65% seen once. Sequencing input: peripheral blood. The source is a woman aged 70 to 79 with active or convalescent COVID-19. The chain recombines TRBV5-1 with TRBJ1-4; D gene uncertain. In DNA form, the CDR3 reads TGCGCCAGCAAGGTGGACTTTAATGAAAAACTGTTTTTT. Its translation is CASKVDFNEKLFF.